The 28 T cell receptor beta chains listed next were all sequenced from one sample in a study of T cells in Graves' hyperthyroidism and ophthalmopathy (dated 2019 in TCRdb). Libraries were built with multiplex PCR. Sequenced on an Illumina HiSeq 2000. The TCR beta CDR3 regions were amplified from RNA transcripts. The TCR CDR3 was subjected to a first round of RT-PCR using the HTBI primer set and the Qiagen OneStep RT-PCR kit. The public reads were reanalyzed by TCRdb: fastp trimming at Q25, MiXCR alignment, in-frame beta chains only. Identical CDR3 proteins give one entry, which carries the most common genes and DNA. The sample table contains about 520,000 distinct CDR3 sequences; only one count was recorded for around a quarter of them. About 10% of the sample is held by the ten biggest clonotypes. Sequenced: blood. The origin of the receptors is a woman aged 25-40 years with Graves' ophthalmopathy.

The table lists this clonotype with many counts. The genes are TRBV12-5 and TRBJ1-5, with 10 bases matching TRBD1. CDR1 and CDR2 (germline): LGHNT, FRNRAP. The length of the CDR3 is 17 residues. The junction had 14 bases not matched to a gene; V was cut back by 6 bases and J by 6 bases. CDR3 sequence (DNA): TGTGCTAGTGGCAAGGGAGAGGGACAGGGGTATTCTCAGCCCCAGCATTTT. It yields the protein CASGKGEGQGYSQPQHF.

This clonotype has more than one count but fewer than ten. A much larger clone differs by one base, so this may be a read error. The CDR3 region is CANSVGSEGSEQYF. In DNA, the CDR3 is TGTGCCAACAGTGTGGGGTCTGAGGGCTCCGAGCAGTACTTC. The rearrangement links TRBV2 to TRBJ2-7; possibly TRBD2 for D (5 bases). The CDR3 extends over 14 amino acids. Looked up from germline, CDR1 is SNHLY and CDR2 is FYNNEI.

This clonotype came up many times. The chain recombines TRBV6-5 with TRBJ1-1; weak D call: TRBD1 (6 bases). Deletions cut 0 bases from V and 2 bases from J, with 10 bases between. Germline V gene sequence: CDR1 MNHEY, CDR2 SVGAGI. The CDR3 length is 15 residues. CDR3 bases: TGTGCCAGCAGTTACTCGGGACAATACAACACTGAAGCTTTCTTT. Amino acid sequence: CASSYSGQYNTEAFF.

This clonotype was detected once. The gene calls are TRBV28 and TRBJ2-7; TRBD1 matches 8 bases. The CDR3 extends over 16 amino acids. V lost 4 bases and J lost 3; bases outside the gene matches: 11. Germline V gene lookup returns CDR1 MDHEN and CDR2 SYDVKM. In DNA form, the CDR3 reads TGTGCCAGCAGTTCCTACCTGACCGGGACAGGCTACGAGCAGTACTTC. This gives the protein CASSSYLTGTGYEQYF.

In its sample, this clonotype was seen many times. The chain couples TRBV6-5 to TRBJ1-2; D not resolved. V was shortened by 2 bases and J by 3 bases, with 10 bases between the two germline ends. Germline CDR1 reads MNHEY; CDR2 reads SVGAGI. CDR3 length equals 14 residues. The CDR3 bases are TGTGCCAGCAGTTACAATCAGGAGTACTATGGCTACACCTTC. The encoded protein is CASSYNQEYYGYTF.

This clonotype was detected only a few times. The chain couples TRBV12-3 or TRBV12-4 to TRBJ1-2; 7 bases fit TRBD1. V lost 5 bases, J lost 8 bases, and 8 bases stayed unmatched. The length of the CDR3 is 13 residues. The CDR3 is CASSPRQGTGYTF. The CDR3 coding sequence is TGTGCCAGCAGTCCGCGACAGGGCACGGGCTACACCTTC.

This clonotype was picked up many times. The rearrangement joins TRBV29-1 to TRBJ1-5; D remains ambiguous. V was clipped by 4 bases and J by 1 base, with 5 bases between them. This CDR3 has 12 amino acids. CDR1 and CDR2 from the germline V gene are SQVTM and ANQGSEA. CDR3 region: CSVGGSNQPQHF. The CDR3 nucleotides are TGCAGCGTTGGAGGAAGCAATCAGCCCCAGCATTTT.

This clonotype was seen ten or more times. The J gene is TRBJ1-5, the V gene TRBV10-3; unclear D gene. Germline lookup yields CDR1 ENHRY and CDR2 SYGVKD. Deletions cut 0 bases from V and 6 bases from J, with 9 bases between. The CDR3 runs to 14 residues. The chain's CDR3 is CAISESTVGQPQHF. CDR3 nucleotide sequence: TGTGCCATCAGTGAGTCCACAGTAGGTCAGCCCCAGCATTTT.

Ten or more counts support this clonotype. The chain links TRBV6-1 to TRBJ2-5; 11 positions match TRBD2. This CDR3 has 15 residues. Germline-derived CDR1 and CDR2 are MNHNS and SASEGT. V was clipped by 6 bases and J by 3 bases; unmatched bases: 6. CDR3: CASRQNSGGEETQYF. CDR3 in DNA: TGTGCCAGCAGGCAAAATAGCGGGGGGGAAGAGACCCAGTACTTC.

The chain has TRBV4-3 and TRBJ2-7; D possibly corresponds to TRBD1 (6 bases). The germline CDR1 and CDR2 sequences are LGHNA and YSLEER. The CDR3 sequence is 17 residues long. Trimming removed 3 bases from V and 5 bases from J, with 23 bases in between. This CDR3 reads CASSHNLQGTSPDEQYF. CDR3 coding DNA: TGCGCCAGCAGCCACAATTTACAGGGTACGAGTCCCGACGAGCAGTACTTC.

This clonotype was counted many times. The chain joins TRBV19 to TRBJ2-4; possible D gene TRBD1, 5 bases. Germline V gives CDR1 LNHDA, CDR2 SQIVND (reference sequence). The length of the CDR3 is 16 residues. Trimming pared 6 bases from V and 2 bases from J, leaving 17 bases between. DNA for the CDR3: TGTGCCAGTAGACAAGCCTTGCAGGGAACCAAAAACATTCAGTACTTC. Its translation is CASRQALQGTKNIQYF. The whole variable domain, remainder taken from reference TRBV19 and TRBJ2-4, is DGGITQSPKYLFRKEGQNVTLSCEQNLNHDAMYWYRQDPGQGLRLIYYSQIVNDFQKGDIAEGYSVSREKKESFPLTVTSAQKNPTAFYLCASRQALQGTKNIQYFGAGTRLSVL.

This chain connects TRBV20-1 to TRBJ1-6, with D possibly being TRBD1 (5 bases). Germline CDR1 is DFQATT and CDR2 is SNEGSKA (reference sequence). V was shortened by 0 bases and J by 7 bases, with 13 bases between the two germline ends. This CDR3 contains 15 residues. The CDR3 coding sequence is TGCAGTGCTAGAGATTGGGGGTCGGGGAATTCACCCCTCCACTTT. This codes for CSARDWGSGNSPLHF.

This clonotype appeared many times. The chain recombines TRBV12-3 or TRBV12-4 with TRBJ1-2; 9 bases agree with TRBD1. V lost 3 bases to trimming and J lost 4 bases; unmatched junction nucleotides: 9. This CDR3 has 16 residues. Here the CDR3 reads CASSLGTGGATYGYTF. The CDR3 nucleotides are TGTGCCAGCAGTTTGGGAACAGGGGGCGCAACCTATGGCTACACCTTC.

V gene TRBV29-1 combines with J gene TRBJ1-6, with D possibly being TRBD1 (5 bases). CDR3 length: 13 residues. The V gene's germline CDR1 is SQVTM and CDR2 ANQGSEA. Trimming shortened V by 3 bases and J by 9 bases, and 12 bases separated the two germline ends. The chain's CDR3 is CSVDLGTGSPLHF. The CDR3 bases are TGCAGCGTTGACCTCGGGACGGGTTCACCCCTCCACTTT. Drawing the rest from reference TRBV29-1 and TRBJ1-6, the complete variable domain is SAVISQKPSRDICQRGTSLTIQCQVDSQVTMMFWYRQQPGQSLTLIATANQGSEATYESGFVIDKFPISRPNLTFSTLTVSNMSPEDSSIYLCSVDLGTGSPLHFGNGTRLTVT.

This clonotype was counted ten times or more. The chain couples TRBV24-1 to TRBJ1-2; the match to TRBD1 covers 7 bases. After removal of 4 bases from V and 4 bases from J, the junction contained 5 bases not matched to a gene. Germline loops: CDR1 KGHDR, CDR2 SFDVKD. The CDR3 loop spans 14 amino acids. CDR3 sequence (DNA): TGTGCCACCAGTGACAGACAGGGAGGCTATGGCTACACCTTC. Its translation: CATSDRQGGYGYTF.

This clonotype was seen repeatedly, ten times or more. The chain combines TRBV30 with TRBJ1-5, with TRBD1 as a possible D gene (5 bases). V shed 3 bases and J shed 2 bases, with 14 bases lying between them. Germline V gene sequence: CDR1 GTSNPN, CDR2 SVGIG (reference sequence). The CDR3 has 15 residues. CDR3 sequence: CAWSQGGARNQPQHF. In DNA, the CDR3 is TGTGCCTGGAGCCAGGGAGGGGCGCGCAATCAGCCCCAGCATTTT. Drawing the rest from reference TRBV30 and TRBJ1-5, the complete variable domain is SQTIHQWPATLVQPVGSPLSLECTVEGTSNPNLYWYRQAAGRGLQLLFYSVGIGQISSEVPQNLSASRPQDRQFILSSKKLLLSDSGFYLCAWSQGGARNQPQHFGDGTRLSIL.

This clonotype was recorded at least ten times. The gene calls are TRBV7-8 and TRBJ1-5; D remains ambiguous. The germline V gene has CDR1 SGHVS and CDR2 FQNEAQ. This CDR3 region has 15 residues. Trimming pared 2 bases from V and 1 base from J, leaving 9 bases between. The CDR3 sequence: CASSLQAESNQPQHF. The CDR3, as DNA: TGTGCCAGCAGCTTACAAGCGGAGAGCAATCAGCCCCAGCATTTT.

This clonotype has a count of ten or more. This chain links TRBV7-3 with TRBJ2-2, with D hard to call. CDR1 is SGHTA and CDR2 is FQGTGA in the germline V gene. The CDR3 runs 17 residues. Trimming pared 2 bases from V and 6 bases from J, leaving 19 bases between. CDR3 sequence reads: CASSLGVYTSGPGELFF. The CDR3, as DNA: TGTGCCAGCAGCTTAGGGGTCTACACGTCCGGGCCCGGGGAGCTGTTTTTT.

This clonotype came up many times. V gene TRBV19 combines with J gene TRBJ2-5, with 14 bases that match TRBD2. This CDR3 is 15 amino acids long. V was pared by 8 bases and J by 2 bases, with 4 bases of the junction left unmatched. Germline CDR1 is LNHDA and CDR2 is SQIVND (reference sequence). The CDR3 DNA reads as TGTGCCAGTGCCGGGACTAGCGGGGGACAAGAGACCCAGTACTTC. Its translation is CASAGTSGGQETQYF.

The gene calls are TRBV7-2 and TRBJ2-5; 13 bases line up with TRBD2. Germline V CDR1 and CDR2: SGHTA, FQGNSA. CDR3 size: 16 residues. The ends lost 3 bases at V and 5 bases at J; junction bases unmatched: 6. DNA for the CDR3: TGTGCCAGCAGCTTCCAACTAGCGGGGGGGCTTGAGACCCAGTACTTC. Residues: CASSFQLAGGLETQYF.

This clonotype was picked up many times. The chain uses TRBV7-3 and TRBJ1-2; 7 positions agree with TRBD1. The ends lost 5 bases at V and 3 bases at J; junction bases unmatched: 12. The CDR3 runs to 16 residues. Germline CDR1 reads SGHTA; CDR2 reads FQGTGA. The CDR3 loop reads CASSLDSNGQDYGYTF. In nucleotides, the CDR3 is TGTGCCAGCAGCCTGGACTCTAATGGACAGGACTATGGCTACACCTTC.

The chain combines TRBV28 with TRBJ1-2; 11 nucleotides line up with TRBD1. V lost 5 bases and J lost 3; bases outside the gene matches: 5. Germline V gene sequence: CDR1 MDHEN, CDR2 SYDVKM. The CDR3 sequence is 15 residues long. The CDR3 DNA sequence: TGTGCCAGCAGTGCCGGACAGGGGGCCTACTATGGCTACACCTTC. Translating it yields CASSAGQGAYYGYTF.

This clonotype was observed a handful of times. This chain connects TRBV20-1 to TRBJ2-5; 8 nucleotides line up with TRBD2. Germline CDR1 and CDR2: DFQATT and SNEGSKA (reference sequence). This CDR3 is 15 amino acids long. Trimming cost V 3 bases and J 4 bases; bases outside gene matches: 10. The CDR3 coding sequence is TGCAGTGCTAGTTCGTCGGGAGGGCCTGGAGAGACCCAGTACTTC. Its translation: CSASSSGGPGETQYF.

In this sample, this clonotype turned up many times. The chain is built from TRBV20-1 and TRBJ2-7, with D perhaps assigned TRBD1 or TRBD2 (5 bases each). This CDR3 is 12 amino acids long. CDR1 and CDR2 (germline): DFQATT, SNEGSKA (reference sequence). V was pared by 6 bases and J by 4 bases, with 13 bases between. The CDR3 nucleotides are TGCAGTGCCGCCTGGGACGATTACGAGCAGTACTTC. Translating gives CSAAWDDYEQYF.

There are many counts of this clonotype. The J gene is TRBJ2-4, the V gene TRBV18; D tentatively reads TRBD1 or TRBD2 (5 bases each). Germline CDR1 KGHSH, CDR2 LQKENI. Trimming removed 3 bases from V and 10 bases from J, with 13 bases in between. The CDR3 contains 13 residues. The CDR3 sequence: CASSPGRDVIQYF. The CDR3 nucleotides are TGTGCCAGCTCACCCGGAAGGGACGTTATTCAGTACTTC.

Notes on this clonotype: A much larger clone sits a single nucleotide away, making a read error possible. The chain's CDR3 is CASSFNRQGGGTKYF. The CDR3 coding sequence is TGTGCCAGCAGCTTCAACCGACAGGGCGGTGGGACCAAGTACTTC. The V and J genes are TRBV6-1 and TRBJ2-5; TRBD1 matches 7 bases. CDR1 and CDR2 (germline): MNHNS, SASEGT. The CDR3 extends over 15 amino acids.

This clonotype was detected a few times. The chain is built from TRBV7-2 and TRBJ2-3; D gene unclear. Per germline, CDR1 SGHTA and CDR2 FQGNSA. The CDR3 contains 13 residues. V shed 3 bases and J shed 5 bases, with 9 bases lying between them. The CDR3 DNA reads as TGTGCCAGCAGCTTGGGCCTACTAGATACGCAGTATTTT. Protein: CASSLGLLDTQYF.

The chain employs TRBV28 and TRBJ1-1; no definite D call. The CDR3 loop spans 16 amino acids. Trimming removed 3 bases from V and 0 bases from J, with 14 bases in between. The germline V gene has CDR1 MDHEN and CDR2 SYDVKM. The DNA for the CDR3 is TGTGCCAGCAGTTTTCCCCCCAGGACGGTGAACACTGAAGCTTTCTTT. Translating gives CASSFPPRTVNTEAFF.